This passage covers 29 T cell receptor beta chains from one sample sequenced in a study of T cell clones after liver transplantation. Measured with immunoSEQ multiplex PCR; TCRdb has only the in-frame clones, and not every one. In the table there are 20,000 to 25,000 clones, about 77% of which are singletons. The sample consisted of CD8+ T cells from blood, taken more than 53 months after liver transplant. All receptors derive from a human patient who received a liver transplant. Some T cells may trace back to the graft donor.

The count of this clone is one. The rearrangement links TRBV27 to TRBJ2-7, with D possibly being TRBD1 or TRBD2 (5 bases each). Trimming removed 8 bases at V and 4 bases at J, with 21 bases between. The length of the CDR3 is 15 residues. CDR1 and CDR2 from the germline V gene are MNHEY and SMNVEV (reference sequence). The CDR3 protein is CASRQVGTAYYEQYF. The DNA for the CDR3 is TGTGCCAGCCGACAAGTAGGGACCGCGTATTACGAGCAGTACTTC.

This clone was counted a few times. The rearrangement joins TRBV6-1 to TRBJ2-3; 7 positions match TRBD2. CDR1 and CDR2 (germline): MNHNS, SASEGT. The CDR3 has 18 amino acids. J was trimmed by 2 bases and V by 3 bases; bases with no gene match: 14. This chain's CDR3 is CASSDFFEASGDTDTQYF. DNA for the CDR3: TGTGCCAGCAGTGACTTTTTTGAGGCTAGCGGAGACACAGATACGCAGTATTTT.

The CDR3 is CASSQGGRVEQYF. For the CDR3, the DNA is TGCGCCAGCAGCCAAGGAGGGAGGGTTGAGCAGTACTTC. The V and J genes are TRBV4-1 and TRBJ2-7; the match to TRBD2 covers 7 bases. Losses at the gene ends were 1 base for V and 7 bases for J; bases not matched to a gene: 4. Germline lookup yields CDR1 MGHRA and CDR2 YSYEKL. The CDR3 extends over 13 amino acids.

This chain joins TRBV6-5 and TRBJ1-1, with D possibly TRBD1 on 5 matching bases. CDR1 and CDR2 (germline): MNHEY, SVGAGI. The length of the CDR3 is 13 residues. V lost 5 bases and J lost 1, with 8 bases in between. The CDR3 nucleotides are TGTGCCAGCAGTACGACAGAGAACACTGAAGCTTTCTTT. This codes for CASSTTENTEAFF.

The chain is built from TRBV25-1 and TRBJ2-5, with D tentatively TRBD1 (5 bases). V lost 3 bases to trimming and J lost 9 bases, with 14 bases between them. In germline, CDR1 is MGHDK, CDR2 SYGVNS. CDR3 length equals 13 residues. CDR3 sequence (DNA): TGTGCCAGCAGTGACTGGGCAGGGCAGTCCCAGTACTTC. Translation: CASSDWAGQSQYF.

The rearrangement joins TRBV5-6 to TRBJ1-5, with 7 bases that match TRBD1. This CDR3 region has 14 residues. Germline CDR1 reads SGHDT; CDR2 reads YYEEEE. Trimming cost V 2 bases and J 2 bases; bases outside gene matches: 1. CDR3 sequence reads: CASSFTGGNQPQHF. The CDR3 DNA is TGTGCCAGCAGCTTCACAGGGGGCAATCAGCCCCAGCATTTT.

The chain links TRBV28 to TRBJ1-1; 7 nucleotides align to TRBD1. Trimming cost V 6 bases and J 3 bases; bases outside gene matches: 7. The CDR3 runs to 14 residues. Germline V gene sequence: CDR1 MDHEN, CDR2 SYDVKM. The CDR3 is CASSATGEDTEAFF. As DNA, the CDR3 is TGTGCCAGCAGCGCAACAGGGGAGGACACTGAAGCTTTCTTT.

This clone has a single count. V is TRBV4-1 and J is TRBJ1-1; D is undetermined. The CDR3 length is 12 residues. V dropped 2 bases and J dropped 8 bases, with 9 bases sitting between them. Germline V lookup: CDR1 MGHRA, CDR2 YSYEKL. The CDR3 DNA sequence: TGCGCCAGCAGCCAAAACCGGGTCGAAGCTTTCTTT. Its translation is CASSQNRVEAFF.

This chain uses TRBV9 with TRBJ2-3, with 7 bases that match TRBD2. CDR1 is SGDLS, CDR2 YYNGEE, per germline. This CDR3 contains 15 residues. Trimming removed 4 bases from V and 2 bases from J; junction bases left unmatched: 7. The CDR3 here is CASSPVTSVTDTQYF. The CDR3 DNA reads as TGTGCCAGCAGCCCCGTTACTAGCGTCACAGATACGCAGTATTTT.

J is TRBJ1-1 and V is TRBV2; D remains ambiguous. This CDR3 is 14 amino acids long. The germline gives CDR1 SNHLY, CDR2 FYNNEI. The V end lost 7 bases, the J end lost 5 bases, and 17 bases lay between the germline ends. CDR3 amino acids: CASTEWAMGTEAFF. CDR3 nucleotide sequence: TGTGCCAGCACGGAGTGGGCAATGGGGACTGAAGCTTTCTTT. The whole variable domain, filled in from reference TRBV2 and TRBJ1-1, reads EPEVTQTPSHQVTQMGQEVILRCVPISNHLYFYWYRQILGQKVEFLVSFYNNEISEKSEIFDDQFSVERPDGSNFTLKIRSTKLEDSAMYFCASTEWAMGTEAFFGQGTRLTVV.

The V gene is TRBV5-6, the J gene TRBJ1-1; D remains unclear. The V and J ends lost 4 bases and 2 bases respectively, with 6 bases between them. Per germline, CDR1 SGHDT and CDR2 YYEEEE. The CDR3 sequence is 12 residues long. CDR3 region: CASSIHNTEAFF. Here the CDR3 DNA reads TGTGCCAGCAGCATACACAACACTGAAGCTTTCTTT.

This clone has a handful of counts. The chain joins TRBV27 to TRBJ2-7; perhaps TRBD2 as D (6 bases). The CDR3 has 14 residues. V was pared by 8 bases and J by 5 bases, with 19 bases between. Per germline, CDR1 MNHEY and CDR2 SMNVEV (reference sequence). In nucleotides, the CDR3 is TGTGCCAGCGGCGGAGGAGGGGAAGGTCACGAGCAGTACTTC. It is translated as CASGGGGEGHEQYF.

The V gene is TRBV7-6, the J gene TRBJ2-1; possible D gene TRBD2, 6 bases. Trimming took 4 bases from V and 7 from J, leaving 8 bases between them. The CDR3 consists of 12 residues. The germline CDR1 and CDR2 sequences are SGHVS and FNYEAQ. CDR3 in DNA: TGTGCCAGCAGCTCGACTAGTAATGAGCAGTTCTTC. It codes for CASSSTSNEQFF.

In DNA, the CDR3 is TGTGCCAGCAGCTGGGGGAGCAATCAGCCCCAGCATTTT. As protein: CASSWGSNQPQHF. The V call is TRBV5-8, the J call TRBJ1-5; D might be TRBD1 (5 bases). The CDR3 totals 13 residues. The germline CDR1 and CDR2 sequences are SGHTS and YDEGEE. Trimming took off 3 bases at V and 1 base at J, with 5 bases between the two ends.

The rearrangement joins TRBV30 to TRBJ2-4; no reliable D call. Trimming removed 5 bases at V and 1 base at J, with 9 bases between. The CDR3 sequence is 13 residues long. Per the germline V gene, CDR1 is GTSNPN and CDR2 is SVGIG (reference sequence). The CDR3, as DNA: TGTGCCTGGGAGGATGGGGCCAAAAACATTCAGTACTTC. Translating it yields CAWEDGAKNIQYF.

The chain carries TRBV2 and TRBJ2-1; maybe TRBD1 (6 bases). CDR1 is SNHLY and CDR2 is FYNNEI in the germline V gene. The CDR3 sequence is 14 residues long. Trimming took 3 bases from V and 7 from J, leaving 13 bases between them. Here the CDR3 reads CASSDGYRVNEQFF. The CDR3 DNA follows: TGTGCCAGCAGTGATGGTTACAGGGTAAATGAGCAGTTCTTC.

CDR3 sequence (DNA): TGTGCCAGCAGCGGTCGTGGGAAGTACAATGAGCAGTTCTTC. This sequence encodes CASSGRGKYNEQFF. The gene calls are TRBV9 and TRBJ2-1; D unclear. The germline V gene encodes CDR1 SGDLS and CDR2 YYNGEE. Trimming removed 3 bases from V and 4 bases from J, with 11 bases in between. This CDR3 is 14 amino acids long.

The chain combines TRBV4-1 with TRBJ2-2; D not certain. In germline, CDR1 is MGHRA, CDR2 YSYEKL. The V end was cut by 0 bases, the J end by 1 base, with 6 bases between. The CDR3 has 15 amino acids. The CDR3 sequence is CASSQDRQNTGELFF. The CDR3 DNA is TGCGCCAGCAGCCAAGATCGACAGAACACCGGGGAGCTGTTTTTT.

The V gene is TRBV7-9, the J gene TRBJ2-1, with 10 nucleotides matching TRBD1. J was trimmed by 5 bases and V by 2 bases; bases with no gene match: 3. The CDR3 runs 15 residues. Per the germline V gene, CDR1 is SEHNR and CDR2 is FQNEAQ (reference sequence). CDR3 nucleotide sequence: TGTGCCAGCAGCTTACGGGACAGGGGACACAATGAGCAGTTCTTC. Translation gives CASSLRDRGHNEQFF.

The chain carries TRBV18 and TRBJ2-3; D unclear. The CDR3 has 16 residues. Germline V gene lookup returns CDR1 KGHSH and CDR2 LQKENI. V lost 0 bases and J 0 bases, leaving 10 bases between the germline ends. As DNA, the CDR3 is TGTGCCAGCTCACCACCGGGTCCCACTAGCACAGATACGCAGTATTTT. It codes for CASSPPGPTSTDTQYF.

V usage is TRBV6-5 and J usage is TRBJ2-7, with D possibly being TRBD1 (6 bases). The CDR3 contains 14 residues. V lost 5 bases, J lost 6 bases, and 17 bases lay in between. Germline CDR1 MNHEY, CDR2 SVGAGI. CDR3 DNA: TGTGCCAGCAGTCTCTCAGGGGAATCGGCCGAGCAGTACTTC. Its protein product is CASSLSGESAEQYF.

The chain has TRBV4-1 and TRBJ1-1; TRBD1 matches at 9 bases. V was clipped by 3 bases and J by 3 bases; unmatched bases: 5. Per the germline V gene, CDR1 is MGHRA and CDR2 is YSYEKL. The CDR3 runs to 15 residues. The CDR3 sequence: CASSQLGQGDTEAFF. The CDR3 DNA sequence: TGCGCCAGCAGCCAGTTGGGACAGGGAGACACTGAAGCTTTCTTT.

V and J are TRBV5-5 and TRBJ2-3; D uncertain. V was pared by 0 bases and J by 2 bases, with 4 bases between. CDR1 is SGHKS and CDR2 is YYEKEE in the germline V gene (reference sequence). The CDR3 contains 13 residues. This chain's CDR3 is CASSLVYTDTQYF. DNA of the CDR3: TGTGCCAGCAGCTTGGTTTACACAGATACGCAGTATTTT.

The table lists this clone with a count of one. The genes are TRBV7-7 and TRBJ2-3, with D possibly TRBD2 on 5 matching bases. Trimming took 5 bases from V and 7 from J, leaving 13 bases between them. There are 13 residues in the CDR3. Germline-derived CDR1 and CDR2 are SSHAT and FNYEAQ (reference sequence). CDR3 sequence: CASSPSDYHTQYF. As DNA, the CDR3 is TGTGCCAGCAGCCCGAGTGACTATCATACGCAGTATTTT.

The V gene is TRBV7-9, the J gene TRBJ2-3; D is unclear. The length of the CDR3 is 11 residues. The germline gives CDR1 SEHNR, CDR2 FQNEAQ (reference sequence). V gave up 6 bases and J gave up 5 bases, with 6 bases separating them. The CDR3 loop is CASRSRDTQYF. CDR3 nucleotides: TGTGCCAGCAGGTCTCGAGATACGCAGTATTTT.

The genes are TRBV6-5 and TRBJ1-2, with D hard to call. CDR3 length: 13 residues. V lost 6 bases to trimming and J lost 8 bases, with 16 bases between them. The germline gives CDR1 MNHEY, CDR2 SVGAGI. Here the CDR3 reads CASSPNRGAGYTF. CDR3 in DNA: TGTGCCAGCAGCCCGAACCGGGGTGCGGGCTACACCTTC.

The gene calls are TRBV18 and TRBJ2-2; tentatively, D is TRBD2 (6 bases). V gave up 6 bases and J gave up 4 bases, with 9 bases separating them. CDR3 size: 13 residues. Per the germline V gene, CDR1 is KGHSH and CDR2 is LQKENI. CDR3 residues: CASSGAGTGELFF. The CDR3 coding sequence is TGTGCCAGCTCCGGAGCGGGCACCGGGGAGCTGTTTTTT.

The chain links TRBV11-2 to TRBJ2-6; no definite D call. CDR3 length: 16 residues. V was pared by 5 bases and J by 0 bases, with 11 bases between. CDR1 is SGHAT and CDR2 is FQNNGV in the germline V gene. Here the CDR3 reads CASSGRLSSGANVLTF. CDR3 in DNA: TGTGCCAGCAGCGGACGGCTCTCCTCTGGGGCCAACGTCCTGACTTTC. Full variable domain (rest looked up from reference TRBV11-2 and TRBJ2-6): EAGVAQSPRYKIIEKRQSVAFWCNPISGHATLYWYQQILGQGPKLLIQFQNNGVVDDSQLPKDRFSAERLKGVDSTLKIQPAKLEDSAVYLCASSGRLSSGANVLTFGAGSRLTVL.

The chain has TRBV11-2 and TRBJ1-3, with D perhaps matching TRBD1 (5 bases). Trimming took 5 bases from V and 3 from J, leaving 11 bases between them. The CDR3 has 14 residues. Germline V gene data show CDR1 as SGHAT and CDR2 as FQNNGV. The CDR3 region is CASSVSGGGNTIYF. CDR3 nucleotide sequence: TGTGCCAGCAGCGTAAGCGGGGGTGGAAACACCATATATTTT. The entire variable domain, with the rest obtained from reference TRBV11-2 and TRBJ1-3, is as follows: EAGVAQSPRYKIIEKRQSVAFWCNPISGHATLYWYQQILGQGPKLLIQFQNNGVVDDSQLPKDRFSAERLKGVDSTLKIQPAKLEDSAVYLCASSVSGGGNTIYFGEGSWLTVV.